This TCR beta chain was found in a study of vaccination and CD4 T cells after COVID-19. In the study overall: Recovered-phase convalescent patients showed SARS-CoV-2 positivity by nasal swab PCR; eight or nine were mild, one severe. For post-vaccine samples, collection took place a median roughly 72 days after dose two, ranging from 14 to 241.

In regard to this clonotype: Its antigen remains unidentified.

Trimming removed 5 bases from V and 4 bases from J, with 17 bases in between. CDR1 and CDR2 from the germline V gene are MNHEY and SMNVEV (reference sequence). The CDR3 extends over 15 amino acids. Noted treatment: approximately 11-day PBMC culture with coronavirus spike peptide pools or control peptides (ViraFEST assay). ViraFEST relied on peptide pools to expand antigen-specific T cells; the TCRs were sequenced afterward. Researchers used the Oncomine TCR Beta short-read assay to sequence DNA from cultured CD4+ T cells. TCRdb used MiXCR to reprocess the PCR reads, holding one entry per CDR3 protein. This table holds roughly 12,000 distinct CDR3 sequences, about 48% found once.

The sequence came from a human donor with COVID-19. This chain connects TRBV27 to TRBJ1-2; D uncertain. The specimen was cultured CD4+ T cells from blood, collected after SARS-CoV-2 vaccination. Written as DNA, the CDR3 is TGTGCCAGCAGTCATCGGTTCGGCGCCTCCTATGGCTACACCTTC. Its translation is CASSHRFGASYGYTF.